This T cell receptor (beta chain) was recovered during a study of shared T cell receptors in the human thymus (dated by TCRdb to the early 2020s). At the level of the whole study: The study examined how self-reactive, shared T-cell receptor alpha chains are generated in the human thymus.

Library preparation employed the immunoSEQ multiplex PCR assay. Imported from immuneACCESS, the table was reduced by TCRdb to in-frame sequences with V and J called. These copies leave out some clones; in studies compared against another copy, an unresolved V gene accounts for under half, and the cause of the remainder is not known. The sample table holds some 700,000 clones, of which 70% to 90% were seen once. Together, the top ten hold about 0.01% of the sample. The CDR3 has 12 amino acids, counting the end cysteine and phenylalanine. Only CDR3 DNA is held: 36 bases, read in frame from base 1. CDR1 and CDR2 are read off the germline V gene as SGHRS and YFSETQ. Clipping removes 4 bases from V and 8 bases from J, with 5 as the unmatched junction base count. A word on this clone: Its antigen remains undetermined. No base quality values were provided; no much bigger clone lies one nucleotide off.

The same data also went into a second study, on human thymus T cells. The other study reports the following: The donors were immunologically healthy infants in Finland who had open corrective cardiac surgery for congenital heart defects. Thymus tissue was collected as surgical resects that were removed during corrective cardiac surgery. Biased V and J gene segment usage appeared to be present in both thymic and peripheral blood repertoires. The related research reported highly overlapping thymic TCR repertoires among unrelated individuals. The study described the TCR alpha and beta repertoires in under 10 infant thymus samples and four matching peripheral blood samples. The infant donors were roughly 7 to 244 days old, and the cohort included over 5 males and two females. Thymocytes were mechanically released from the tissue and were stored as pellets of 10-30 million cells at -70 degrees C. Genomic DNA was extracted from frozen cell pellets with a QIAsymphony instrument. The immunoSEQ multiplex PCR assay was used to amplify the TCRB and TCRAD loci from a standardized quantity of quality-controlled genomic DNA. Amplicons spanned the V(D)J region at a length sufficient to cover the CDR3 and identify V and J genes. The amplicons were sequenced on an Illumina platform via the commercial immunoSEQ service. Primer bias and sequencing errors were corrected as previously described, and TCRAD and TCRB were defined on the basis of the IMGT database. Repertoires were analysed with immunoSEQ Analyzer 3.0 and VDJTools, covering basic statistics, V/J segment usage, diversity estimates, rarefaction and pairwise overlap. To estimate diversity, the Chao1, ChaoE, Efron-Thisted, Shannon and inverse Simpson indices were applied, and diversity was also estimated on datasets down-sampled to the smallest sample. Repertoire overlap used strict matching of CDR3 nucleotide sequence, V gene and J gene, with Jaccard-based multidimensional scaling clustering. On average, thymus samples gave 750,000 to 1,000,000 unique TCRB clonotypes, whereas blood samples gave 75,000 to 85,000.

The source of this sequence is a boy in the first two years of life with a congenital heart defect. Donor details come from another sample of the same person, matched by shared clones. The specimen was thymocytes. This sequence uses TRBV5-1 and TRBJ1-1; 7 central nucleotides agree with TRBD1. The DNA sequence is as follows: TGCGCCAGCAGCCTGGGGGACAGCGAAGCTTTCTTT. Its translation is CASSLGDSEAFF.